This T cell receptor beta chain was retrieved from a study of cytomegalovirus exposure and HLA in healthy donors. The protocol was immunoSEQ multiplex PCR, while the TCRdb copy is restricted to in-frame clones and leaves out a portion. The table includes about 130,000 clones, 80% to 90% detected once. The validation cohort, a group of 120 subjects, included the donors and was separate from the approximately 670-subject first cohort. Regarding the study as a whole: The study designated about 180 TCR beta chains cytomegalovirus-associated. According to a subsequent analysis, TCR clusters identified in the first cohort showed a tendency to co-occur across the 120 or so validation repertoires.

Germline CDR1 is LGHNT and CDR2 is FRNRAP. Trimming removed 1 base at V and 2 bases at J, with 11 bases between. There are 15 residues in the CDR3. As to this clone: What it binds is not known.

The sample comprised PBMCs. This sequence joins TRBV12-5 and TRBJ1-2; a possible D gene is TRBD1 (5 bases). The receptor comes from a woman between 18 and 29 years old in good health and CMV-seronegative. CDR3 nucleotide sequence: TGTGCTAGTGGTTTGGATCTGACAGCGAACTATGGCTACACCTTC. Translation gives CASGLDLTANYGYTF.